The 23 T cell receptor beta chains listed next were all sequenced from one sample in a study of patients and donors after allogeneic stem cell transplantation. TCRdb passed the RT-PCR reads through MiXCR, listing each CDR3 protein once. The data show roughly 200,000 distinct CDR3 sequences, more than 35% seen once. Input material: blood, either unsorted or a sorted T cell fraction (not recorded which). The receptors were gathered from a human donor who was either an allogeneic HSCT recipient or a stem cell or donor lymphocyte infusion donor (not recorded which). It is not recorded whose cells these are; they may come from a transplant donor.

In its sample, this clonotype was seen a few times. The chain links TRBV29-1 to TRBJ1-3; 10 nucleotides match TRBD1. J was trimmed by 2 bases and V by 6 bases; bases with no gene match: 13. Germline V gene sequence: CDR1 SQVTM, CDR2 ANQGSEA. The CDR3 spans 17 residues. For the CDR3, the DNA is TGCAGCGTCCGGGACAGGGGTTCGGATTTGGCTGGAAACACCATATATTTT. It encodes CSVRDRGSDLAGNTIYF.

The chain's CDR3 is CASRRDNTLNQPQHF. In DNA form, the CDR3 reads TGTGCCAGCAGAAGGGACAACACCTTGAATCAGCCCCAGCATTTT. The V call is TRBV2, the J call TRBJ1-5; weak D call: TRBD1 (6 bases). The CDR3 is 15 residues long. CDR1 and CDR2 (germline): SNHLY, FYNNEI. Trimming took 6 bases from V and 4 from J, leaving 16 bases between them.

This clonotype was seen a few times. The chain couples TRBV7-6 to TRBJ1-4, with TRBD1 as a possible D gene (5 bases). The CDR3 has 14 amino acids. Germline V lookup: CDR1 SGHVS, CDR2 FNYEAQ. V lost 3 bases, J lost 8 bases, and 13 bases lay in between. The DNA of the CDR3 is TGTGCCAGCAGCTTTGGTGGCCAGGGAGAAAAACTGTTTTTT. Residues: CASSFGGQGEKLFF.

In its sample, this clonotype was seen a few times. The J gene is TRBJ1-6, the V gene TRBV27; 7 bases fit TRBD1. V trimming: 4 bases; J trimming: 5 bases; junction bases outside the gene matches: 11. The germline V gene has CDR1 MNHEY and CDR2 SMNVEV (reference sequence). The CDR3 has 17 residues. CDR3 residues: CASSSVPTGADNSPLHF. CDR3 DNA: TGTGCCAGCAGTTCCGTGCCCACAGGGGCGGATAATTCACCCCTCCACTTT.

The CDR3 bases are TGCGCCAGCAGCCAAGATAAACGGGAGGGATACAATGAGCAGTTCTTC. Protein sequence: CASSQDKREGYNEQFF. The chain links TRBV4-3 to TRBJ2-1; TRBD2 matches at 8 bases. V was clipped by 0 bases and J by 4 bases; unmatched bases: 5. Germline assignment: CDR1 LGHNA and CDR2 YSLEER. The CDR3 extends over 16 amino acids.

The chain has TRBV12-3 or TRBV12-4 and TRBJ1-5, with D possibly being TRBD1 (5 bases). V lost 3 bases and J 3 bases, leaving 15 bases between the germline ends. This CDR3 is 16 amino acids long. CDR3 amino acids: CASSFLGAAINQPQHF. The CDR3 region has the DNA TGTGCCAGCAGTTTTTTAGGGGCAGCGATCAATCAGCCCCAGCATTTT.

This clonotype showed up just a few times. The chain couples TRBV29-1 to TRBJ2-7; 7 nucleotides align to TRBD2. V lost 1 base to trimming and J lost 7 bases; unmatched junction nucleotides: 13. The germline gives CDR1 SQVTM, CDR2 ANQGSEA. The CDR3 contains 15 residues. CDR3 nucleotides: TGCAGCGTTGAAGTTATGTCCAAACTAGCGAGGGAGCAGTACTTC. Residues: CSVEVMSKLAREQYF.

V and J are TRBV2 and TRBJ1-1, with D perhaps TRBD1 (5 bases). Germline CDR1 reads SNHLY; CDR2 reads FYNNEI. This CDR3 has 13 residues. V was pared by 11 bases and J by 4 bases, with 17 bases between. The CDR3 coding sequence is TGTGCCCGGAAGGGGCTTCGGGGCACTGAAGCTTTCTTT. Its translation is CARKGLRGTEAFF.

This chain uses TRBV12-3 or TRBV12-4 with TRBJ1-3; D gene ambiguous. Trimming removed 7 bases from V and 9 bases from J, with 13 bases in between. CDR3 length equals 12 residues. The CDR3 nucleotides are TGTGCCAGCACAATGGACGGGAGCACCATATATTTT. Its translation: CASTMDGSTIYF.

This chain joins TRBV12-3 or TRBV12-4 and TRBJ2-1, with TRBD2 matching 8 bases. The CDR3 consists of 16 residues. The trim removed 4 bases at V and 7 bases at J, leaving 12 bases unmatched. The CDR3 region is CASSSLKAGVWNEQFF. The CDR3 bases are TGTGCCAGCAGTTCCCTAAAAGCGGGAGTTTGGAATGAGCAGTTCTTC.

The CDR3 nucleotides read TGTGCCAGCAGTTTTACGGACGGTCCCTACGAGCAGTACTTC. Translated, it gives CASSFTDGPYEQYF. This sequence joins TRBV6-5 and TRBJ2-7, with unresolved D. Germline V gene lookup returns CDR1 MNHEY and CDR2 SVGAGI. V was clipped by 4 bases and J by 2 bases, with 12 bases between them. The CDR3 length is 14 residues.

This chain's CDR3 is CASSLAAGVSYNEQFF. CDR3 nucleotides: TGTGCCAGCAGTTTAGCGGCGGGAGTATCCTACAATGAGCAGTTCTTC. J is TRBJ2-1 and V is TRBV12-3 or TRBV12-4; 7 bases agree with TRBD2. Germline trimming cut 0 bases from V and 1 base from J; bases unmatched to any gene: 3. The CDR3 contains 16 residues.

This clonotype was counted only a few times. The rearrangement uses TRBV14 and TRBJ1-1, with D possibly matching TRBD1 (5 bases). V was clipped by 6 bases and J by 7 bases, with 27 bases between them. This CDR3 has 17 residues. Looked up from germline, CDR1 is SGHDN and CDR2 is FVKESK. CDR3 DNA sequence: TGTGCCAGCAGGACTATAGACAGCCGAATTATAGGGAATGAAGCTTTCTTT. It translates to CASRTIDSRIIGNEAFF.

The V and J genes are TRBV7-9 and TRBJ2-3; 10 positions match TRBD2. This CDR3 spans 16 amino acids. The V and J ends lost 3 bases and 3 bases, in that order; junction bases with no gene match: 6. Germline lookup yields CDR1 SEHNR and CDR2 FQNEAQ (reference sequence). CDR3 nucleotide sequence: TGTGCCAGCAGCTTGACGACTAGCGGGTGGACAGATACGCAGTATTTT. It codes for CASSLTTSGWTDTQYF.

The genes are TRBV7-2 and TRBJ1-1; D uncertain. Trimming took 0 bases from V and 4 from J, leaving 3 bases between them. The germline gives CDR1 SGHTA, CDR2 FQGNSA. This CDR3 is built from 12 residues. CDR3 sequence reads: CASSLAPTEAFF. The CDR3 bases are TGTGCCAGCAGCTTAGCGCCCACTGAAGCTTTCTTT.

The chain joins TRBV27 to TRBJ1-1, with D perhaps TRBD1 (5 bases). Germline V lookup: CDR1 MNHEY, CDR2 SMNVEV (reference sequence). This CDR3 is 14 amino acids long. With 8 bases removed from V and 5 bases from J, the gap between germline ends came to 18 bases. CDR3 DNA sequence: TGTGCCAGCGCCTTCTGGGGGTTAGAGACTGAAGCTTTCTTT. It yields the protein CASAFWGLETEAFF.

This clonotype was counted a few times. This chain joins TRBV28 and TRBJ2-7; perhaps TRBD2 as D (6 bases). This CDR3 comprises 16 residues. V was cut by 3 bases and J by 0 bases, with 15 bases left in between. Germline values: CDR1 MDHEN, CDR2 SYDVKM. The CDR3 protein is CASSFAGGGDSYEQYF. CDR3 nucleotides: TGTGCCAGCAGTTTCGCTGGAGGAGGGGACTCCTACGAGCAGTACTTC.

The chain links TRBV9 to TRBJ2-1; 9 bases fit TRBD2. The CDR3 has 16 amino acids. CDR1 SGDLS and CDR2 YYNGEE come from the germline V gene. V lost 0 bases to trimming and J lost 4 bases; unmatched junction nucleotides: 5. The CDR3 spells CASSVVPSGAYNEQFF. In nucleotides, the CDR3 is TGTGCCAGCAGCGTAGTCCCTAGCGGGGCTTACAATGAGCAGTTCTTC.

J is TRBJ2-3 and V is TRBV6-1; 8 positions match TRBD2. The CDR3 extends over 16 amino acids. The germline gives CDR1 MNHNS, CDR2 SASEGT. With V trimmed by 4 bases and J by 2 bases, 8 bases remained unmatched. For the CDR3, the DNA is TGTGCCAGCAGTGCACTGACGGGAGGGCTCACAGATACGCAGTATTTT. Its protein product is CASSALTGGLTDTQYF.

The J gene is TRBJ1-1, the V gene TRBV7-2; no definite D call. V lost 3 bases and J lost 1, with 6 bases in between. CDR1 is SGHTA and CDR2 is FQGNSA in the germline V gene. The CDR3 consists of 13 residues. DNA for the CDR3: TGTGCCAGCAGCTTCGGCTGGAACACTGAAGCTTTCTTT. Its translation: CASSFGWNTEAFF.

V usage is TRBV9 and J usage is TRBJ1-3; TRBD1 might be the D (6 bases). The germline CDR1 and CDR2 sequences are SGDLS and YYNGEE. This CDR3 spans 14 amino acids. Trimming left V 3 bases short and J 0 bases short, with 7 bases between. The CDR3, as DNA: TGTGCCAGCAGCGGACAGGTCTCTGGAAACACCATATATTTT. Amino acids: CASSGQVSGNTIYF. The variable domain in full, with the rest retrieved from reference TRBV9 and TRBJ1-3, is DSGVTQTPKHLITATGQRVTLRCSPRSGDLSVYWYQQSLDQGLQFLIQYYNGEERAKGNILERFSAQQFPDLHSELNLSSLELGDSALYFCASSGQVSGNTIYFGEGSWLTVV.

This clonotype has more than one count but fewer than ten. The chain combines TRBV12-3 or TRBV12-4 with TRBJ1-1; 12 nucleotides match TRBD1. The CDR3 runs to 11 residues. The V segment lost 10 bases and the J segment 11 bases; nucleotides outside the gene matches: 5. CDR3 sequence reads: CATGTGGRAFF. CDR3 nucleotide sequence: TGTGCCACCGGGACAGGGGGCAGGGCTTTCTTT.

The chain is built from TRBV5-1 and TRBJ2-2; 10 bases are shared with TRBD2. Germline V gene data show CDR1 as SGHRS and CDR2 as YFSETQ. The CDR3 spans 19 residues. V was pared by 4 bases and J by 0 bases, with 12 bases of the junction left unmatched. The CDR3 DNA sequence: TGCGCCAGCAGCACCCGACTAGCGGGCACTTTTGCGAACACCGGGGAGCTGTTTTTT. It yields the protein CASSTRLAGTFANTGELFF.